This TCR beta chain was captured by sequencing in a study of blood T cell repertoires in COVID-19. On the study more broadly: The analysed material was cDNA or gDNA that came from T cells, B-cell-depleted T cells, or PBMCs.

The protocol was immunoSEQ multiplex PCR, while the TCRdb copy is restricted to in-frame clones and leaves out a portion. The sample shows 150,000 to 200,000 clones, 85% of them seen only once. This CDR3 region has 12 residues. The germline gives CDR1 KGHSH, CDR2 LQKENI. The ends were cut back, 1 base at V and 6 bases at J, with 6 bases in the middle. The receptor was derived from a human donor with acute or convalescent COVID-19. The donor label of this sample is uncertain. Source material: peripheral blood. The chain carries TRBV18 and TRBJ1-1; D unresolved. This chain's CDR3 is CASSPQEAEAFF. The CDR3 DNA reads as TGTGCCAGCTCACCACAGGAGGCTGAAGCTTTCTTT.